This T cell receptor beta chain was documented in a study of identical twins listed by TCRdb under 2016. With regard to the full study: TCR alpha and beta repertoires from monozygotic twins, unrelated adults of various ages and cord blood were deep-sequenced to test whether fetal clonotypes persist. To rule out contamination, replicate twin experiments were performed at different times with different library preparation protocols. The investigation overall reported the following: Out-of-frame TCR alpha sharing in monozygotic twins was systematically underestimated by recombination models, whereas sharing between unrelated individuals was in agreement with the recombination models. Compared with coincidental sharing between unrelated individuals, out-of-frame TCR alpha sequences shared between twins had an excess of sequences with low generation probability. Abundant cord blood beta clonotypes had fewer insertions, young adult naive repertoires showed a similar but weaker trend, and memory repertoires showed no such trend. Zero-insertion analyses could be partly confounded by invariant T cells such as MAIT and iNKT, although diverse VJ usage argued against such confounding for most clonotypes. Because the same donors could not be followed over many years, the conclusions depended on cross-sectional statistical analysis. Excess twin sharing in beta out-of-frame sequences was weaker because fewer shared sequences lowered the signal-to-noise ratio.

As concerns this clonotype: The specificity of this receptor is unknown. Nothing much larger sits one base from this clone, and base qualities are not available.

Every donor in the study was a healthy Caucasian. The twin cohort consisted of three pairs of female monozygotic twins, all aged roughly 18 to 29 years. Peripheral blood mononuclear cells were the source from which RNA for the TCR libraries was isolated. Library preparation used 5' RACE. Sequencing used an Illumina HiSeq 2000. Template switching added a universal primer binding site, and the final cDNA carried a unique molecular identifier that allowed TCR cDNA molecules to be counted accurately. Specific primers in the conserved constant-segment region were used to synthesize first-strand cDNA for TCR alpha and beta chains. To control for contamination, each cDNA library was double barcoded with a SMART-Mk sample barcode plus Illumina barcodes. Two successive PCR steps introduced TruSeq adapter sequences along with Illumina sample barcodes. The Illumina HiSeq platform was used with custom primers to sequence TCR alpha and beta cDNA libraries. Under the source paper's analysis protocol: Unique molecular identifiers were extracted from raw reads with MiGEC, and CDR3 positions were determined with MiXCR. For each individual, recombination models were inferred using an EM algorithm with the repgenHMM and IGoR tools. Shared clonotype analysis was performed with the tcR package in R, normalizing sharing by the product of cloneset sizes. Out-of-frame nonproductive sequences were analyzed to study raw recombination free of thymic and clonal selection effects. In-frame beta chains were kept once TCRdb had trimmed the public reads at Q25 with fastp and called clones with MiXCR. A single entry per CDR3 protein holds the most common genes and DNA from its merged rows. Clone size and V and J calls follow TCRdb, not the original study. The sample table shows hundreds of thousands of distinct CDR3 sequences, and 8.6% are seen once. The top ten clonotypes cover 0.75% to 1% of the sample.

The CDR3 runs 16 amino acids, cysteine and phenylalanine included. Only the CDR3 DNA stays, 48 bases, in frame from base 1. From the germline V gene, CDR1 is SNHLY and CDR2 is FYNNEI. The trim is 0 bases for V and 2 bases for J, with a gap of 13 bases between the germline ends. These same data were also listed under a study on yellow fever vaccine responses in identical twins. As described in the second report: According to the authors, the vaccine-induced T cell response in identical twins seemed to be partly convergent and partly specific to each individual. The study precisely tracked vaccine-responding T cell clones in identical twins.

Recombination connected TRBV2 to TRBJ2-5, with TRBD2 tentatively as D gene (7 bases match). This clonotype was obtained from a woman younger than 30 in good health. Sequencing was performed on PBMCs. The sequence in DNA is TGTGCCAGCAGTGAAGCGGGGGGGCGTGGACAAGAGACCCAGTACTTC. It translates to CASSEAGGRGQETQYF.